Listed below are T cell receptor beta chains from one sample, sequenced in a study of cytomegalovirus exposure and HLA in healthy donors. Produced via immunoSEQ multiplex PCR; TCRdb's table is partial and in-frame only. The sample records fewer than 350,000 clones, over 85% being singletons. The sequencing sample was made of PBMCs. Receptors originate from a woman between 18 and 29 years old in good health and CMV-seronegative. Each CDR3 is given with its conserved first and last residue. D genes are given only for firm matches. Clone size is stated in some rows and not others, as once, few, many or a class when expanded.

V gene,D gene,clone size,J gene,CDR3 DNA,CDR3 protein
TRBV13,TRBD1,-,TRBJ2-7,TGTGCCAGCAGCTTAGGCGCAGGGGGCCTCGACGAGCAGTACTTC,CASSLGAGGLDEQYF
TRBV5-1,TRBD2,-,TRBJ2-5,TGCGCCAGCAGCACTAGCGGGGGGGCAGAGACCCAGTACTTC,CASSTSGGAETQYF
TRBV2,-,-,TRBJ1-1,TGTGCCAGCAGTGAAAAGGGCAGCGAGGGAGCTTTCTTT,CASSEKGSEGAFF
TRBV10-2,-,-,TRBJ1-5,TGCGCCAGCAGTGAGTCGGGGCGCGGTGAGCCCCAGCATTTT,CASSESGRGEPQHF
TRBV5-4,TRBD2,-,TRBJ2-7,TGTGCCAGCAGCCCAGGTATAGCGGGGGGCACCTACGAGCAGTACTTC,CASSPGIAGGTYEQYF
TRBV19,-,once,TRBJ2-1,TGTGCCAGTACTAGATCTTATGAGCAGTTCTTC,CASTRSYEQFF
TRBV6-5,-,-,TRBJ2-7,TGTGCCAGCGAGAGCGACACCGGGACATACGAGCAGTACTTC,CASESDTGTYEQYF
TRBV6-6,-,-,TRBJ2-7,TGTGCCAGCAGTTACTCGAATGGAGTCAGGGGCGAGCAGTACTTC,CASSYSNGVRGEQYF
TRBV28,TRBD1,-,TRBJ1-3,TGTGCCAGCAGCCCCGGACAGGGCTCTGGAAACACCATATATTTT,CASSPGQGSGNTIYF
TRBV11-2,-,-,TRBJ2-7,TGTGCCAGCAGCGCGGGATCCCCCTTCAACTTC,CASSAGSPFNF
TRBV20-1,-,-,TRBJ2-1,TGCAGTGCTAGCACTAATAATGAGCAGTTCTTC,CSASTNNEQFF
TRBV18,-,-,TRBJ2-7,TGTGCCAGCTCACCCAGCTCCTACGAGCAGTACTTC,CASSPSSYEQYF
TRBV5-5,-,-,TRBJ1-5,TGTGCCAGCAGCTTGGCGAGGGATCAGCCCCAGCATTTT,CASSLARDQPQHF
TRBV6-1,-,once,TRBJ1-4,TGTGCCAGCAGTGACCGGGGGGGAATGTACGAAAAACTGTTTTTT,CASSDRGGMYEKLFF